These 4 T cell receptor beta chains came from one sample sequenced in a study of OX40 agonist ivuxolimab in advanced cancers. Repertoires were generated with immunoSEQ multiplex PCR, while TCRdb's copy carries only in-frame clones and drops some. The table lists around 70,000 clones, approximately 82% of them singletons. This material consisted of CD4+ or CD8+ T cells sorted from blood, taken in a trial of the OX40 agonist ivuxolimab. Receptors were obtained from an adult with an advanced solid tumor such as melanoma, head and neck, liver or kidney cancer.

The chain carries TRBV18 and TRBJ2-1; tentatively, D is TRBD1 (5 bases). The germline V gene encodes CDR1 KGHSH and CDR2 LQKENI. Trimming shortened V by 3 bases and J by 8 bases, and 23 bases separated the two germline ends. The CDR3 extends over 17 amino acids. CDR3 sequence reads: CASSPRQVVAGNDEQFF. The CDR3 region has the DNA TGTGCCAGCTCACCCCGTCAGGTTGTGGCAGGGAACGATGAGCAGTTCTTC.

The gene calls are TRBV28 and TRBJ2-3; D not resolved. V was shortened by 2 bases and J by 3 bases, with 3 bases between the two germline ends. CDR1 MDHEN and CDR2 SYDVKM come from the germline V gene. CDR3 size: 12 residues. CDR3: CASSLMTDTQYF. The CDR3 DNA is TGTGCCAGCAGTTTAATGACAGATACGCAGTATTTT.

V is TRBV19 and J is TRBJ1-1, with unresolved D. Germline CDR1 and CDR2: LNHDA and SQIVND (reference sequence). Trimming stripped 1 base from V and 8 bases from J, with 11 bases between. This CDR3 has 13 residues. The CDR3 protein is CASSIGPESEAFF. CDR3 DNA sequence: TGTGCCAGTAGTATAGGGCCAGAAAGCGAAGCTTTCTTT.

In regard to this clone: Mismatch with germline at one junction end may stem from a read error. The rearrangement links TRBV7-7 to TRBJ2-1; 10 bases agree with TRBD2. CDR1 SSHAT and CDR2 FNYEAQ come from the germline V gene (reference sequence). This CDR3 is 14 amino acids long. CDR3 sequence (DNA): TGTGCTAGCAGCTTAGTAGCGGGGGGTAATGAGCAGTTCTTC. Its translation: CASSLVAGGNEQFF.